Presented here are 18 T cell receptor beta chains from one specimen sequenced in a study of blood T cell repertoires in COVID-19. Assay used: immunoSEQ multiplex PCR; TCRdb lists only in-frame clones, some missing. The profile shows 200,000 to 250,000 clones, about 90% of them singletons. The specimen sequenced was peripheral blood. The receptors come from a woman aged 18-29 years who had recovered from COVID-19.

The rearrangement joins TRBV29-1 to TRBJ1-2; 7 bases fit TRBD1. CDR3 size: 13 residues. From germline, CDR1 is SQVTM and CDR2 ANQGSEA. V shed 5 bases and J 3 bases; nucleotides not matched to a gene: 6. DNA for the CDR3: TGCAGCGTTAGGACAGGTACCCACTATGGCTACACCTTC. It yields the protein CSVRTGTHYGYTF.

CDR3 nucleotides: TGCGCCAGCAGCTTGGACGGGAGCCCAAACTACGAGCAGTACTTC. Translation gives CASSLDGSPNYEQYF. The chain joins TRBV5-1 to TRBJ2-7; tentatively, D is TRBD2 (6 bases). Germline V gene sequence: CDR1 SGHRS, CDR2 YFSETQ. The CDR3 consists of 15 residues. The V end lost 0 bases, the J end lost 3 bases, and 13 bases lay between the germline ends.

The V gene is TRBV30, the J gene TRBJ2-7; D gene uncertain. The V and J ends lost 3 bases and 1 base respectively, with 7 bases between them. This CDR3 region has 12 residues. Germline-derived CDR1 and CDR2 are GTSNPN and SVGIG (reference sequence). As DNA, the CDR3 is TGTGCCTGGAGACTATTATCCTACGAGCAGTACTTC. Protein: CAWRLLSYEQYF.

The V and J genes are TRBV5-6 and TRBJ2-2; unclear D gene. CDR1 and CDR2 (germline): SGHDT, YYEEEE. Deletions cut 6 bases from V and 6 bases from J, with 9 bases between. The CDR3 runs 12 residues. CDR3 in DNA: TGTGCCAGCACCCTAGGAGCCGGGGAGCTGTTTTTT. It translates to CASTLGAGELFF.

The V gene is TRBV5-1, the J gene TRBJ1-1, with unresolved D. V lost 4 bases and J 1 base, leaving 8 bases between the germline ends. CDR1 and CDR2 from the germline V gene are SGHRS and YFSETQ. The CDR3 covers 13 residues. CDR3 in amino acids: CASSGGRNTEAFF. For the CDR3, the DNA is TGCGCCAGCAGCGGAGGTCGGAACACTGAAGCTTTCTTT. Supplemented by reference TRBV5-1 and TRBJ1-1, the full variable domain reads KAGVTQTPRYLIKTRGQQVTLSCSPISGHRSVSWYQQTPGQGLQFLFEYFSETQRNKGNFPGRFSGRQFSNSRSEMNVSTLELGDSALYLCASSGGRNTEAFFGQGTRLTVV.

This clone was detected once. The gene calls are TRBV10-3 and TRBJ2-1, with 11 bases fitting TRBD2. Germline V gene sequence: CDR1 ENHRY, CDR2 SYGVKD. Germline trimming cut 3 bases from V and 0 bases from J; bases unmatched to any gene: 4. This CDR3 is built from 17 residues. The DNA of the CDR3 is TGTGCCATCAGTGAATCGGGACTAGCGGCCTCCTACAATGAGCAGTTCTTC. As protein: CAISESGLAASYNEQFF.

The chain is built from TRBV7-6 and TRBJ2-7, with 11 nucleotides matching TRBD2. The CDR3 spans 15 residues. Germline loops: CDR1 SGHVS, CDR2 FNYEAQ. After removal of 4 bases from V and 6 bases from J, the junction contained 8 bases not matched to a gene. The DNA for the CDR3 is TGTGCCAGCAGCTGGGGCTCACTAGCGGGAGTCGAGCAGTACTTC. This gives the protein CASSWGSLAGVEQYF.

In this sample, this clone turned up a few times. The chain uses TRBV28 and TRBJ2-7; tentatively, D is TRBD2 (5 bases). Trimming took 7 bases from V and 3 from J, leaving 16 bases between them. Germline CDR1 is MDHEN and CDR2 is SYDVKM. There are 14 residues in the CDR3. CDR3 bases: TGTGCCAGCACCAAGATCCGCCGGGGCTACGAGCAGTACTTC. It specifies CASTKIRRGYEQYF.

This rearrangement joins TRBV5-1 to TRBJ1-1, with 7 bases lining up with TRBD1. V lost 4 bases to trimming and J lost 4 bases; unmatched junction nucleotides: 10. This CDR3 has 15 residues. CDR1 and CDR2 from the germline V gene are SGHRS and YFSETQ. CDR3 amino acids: CASSPPGGLGTEAFF. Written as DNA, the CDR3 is TGCGCCAGCAGCCCACCAGGGGGGTTGGGCACTGAAGCTTTCTTT.

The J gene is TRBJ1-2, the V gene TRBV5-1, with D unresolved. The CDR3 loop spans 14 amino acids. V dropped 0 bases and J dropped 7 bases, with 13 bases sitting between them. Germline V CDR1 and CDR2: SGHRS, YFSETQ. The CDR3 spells CASSLDGVFGGYTF. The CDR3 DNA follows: TGCGCCAGCAGCTTGGACGGGGTATTCGGTGGCTACACCTTC.

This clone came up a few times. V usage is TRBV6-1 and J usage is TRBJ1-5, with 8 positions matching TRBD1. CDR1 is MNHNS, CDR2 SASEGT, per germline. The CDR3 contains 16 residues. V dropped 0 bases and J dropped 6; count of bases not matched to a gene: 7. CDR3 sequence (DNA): TGTGCCAGCAGTGAAGCGTTCCAGGGGGCGAGTCAGCCCCAGCATTTT. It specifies CASSEAFQGASQPQHF.

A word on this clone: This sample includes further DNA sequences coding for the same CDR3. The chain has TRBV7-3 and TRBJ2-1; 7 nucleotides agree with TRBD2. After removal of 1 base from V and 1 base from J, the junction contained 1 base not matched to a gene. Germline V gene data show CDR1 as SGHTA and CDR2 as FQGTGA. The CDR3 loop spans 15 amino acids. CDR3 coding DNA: TGTGCCAGCAGCTTAAGCGGGAGTTCCTACAATGAGCAGTTCTTC. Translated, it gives CASSLSGSSYNEQFF.

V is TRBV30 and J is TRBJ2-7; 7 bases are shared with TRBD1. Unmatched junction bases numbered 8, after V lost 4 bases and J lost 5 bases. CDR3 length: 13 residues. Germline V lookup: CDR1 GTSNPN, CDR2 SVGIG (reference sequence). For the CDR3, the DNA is TGTGCCTGGACCGAGACAGGGTTGCACGAGCAGTACTTC. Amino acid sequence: CAWTETGLHEQYF. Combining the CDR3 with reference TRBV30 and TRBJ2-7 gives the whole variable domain SQTIHQWPATLVQPVGSPLSLECTVEGTSNPNLYWYRQAAGRGLQLLFYSVGIGQISSEVPQNLSASRPQDRQFILSSKKLLLSDSGFYLCAWTETGLHEQYFGPGTRLTVT.

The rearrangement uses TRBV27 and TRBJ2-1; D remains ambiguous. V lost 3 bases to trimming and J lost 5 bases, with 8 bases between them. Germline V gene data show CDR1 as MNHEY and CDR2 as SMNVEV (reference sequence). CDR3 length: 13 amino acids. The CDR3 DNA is TGTGCCAGCAGTTTCCAACTCCACAATGAGCAGTTCTTC. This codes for CASSFQLHNEQFF.

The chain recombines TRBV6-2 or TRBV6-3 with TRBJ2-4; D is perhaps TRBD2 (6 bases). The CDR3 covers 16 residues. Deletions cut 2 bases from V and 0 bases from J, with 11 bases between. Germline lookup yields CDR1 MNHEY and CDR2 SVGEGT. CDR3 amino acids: CASSYVGTLAKNIQYF. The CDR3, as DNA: TGTGCCAGCAGTTACGTGGGGACTCTAGCCAAAAACATTCAGTACTTC.

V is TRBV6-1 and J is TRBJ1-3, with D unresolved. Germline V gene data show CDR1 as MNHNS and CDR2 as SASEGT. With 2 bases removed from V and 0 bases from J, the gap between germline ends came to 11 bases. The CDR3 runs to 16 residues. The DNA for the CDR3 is TGTGCCAGCAGTGAAAGAGTTAGCAACTCTGGAAACACCATATATTTT. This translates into CASSERVSNSGNTIYF.

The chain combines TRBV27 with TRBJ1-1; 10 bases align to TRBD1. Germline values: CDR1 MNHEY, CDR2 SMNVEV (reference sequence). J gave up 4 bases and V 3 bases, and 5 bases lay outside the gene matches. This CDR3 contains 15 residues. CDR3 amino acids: CASSFSGTGATEAFF. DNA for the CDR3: TGTGCCAGCAGTTTCTCCGGGACAGGGGCCACTGAAGCTTTCTTT.

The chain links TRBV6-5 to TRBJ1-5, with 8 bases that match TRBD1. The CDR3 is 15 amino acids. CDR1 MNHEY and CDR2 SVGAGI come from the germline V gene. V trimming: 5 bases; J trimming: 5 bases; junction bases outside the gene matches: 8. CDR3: CASSTTGVGDQPQHF. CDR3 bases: TGTGCCAGCAGTACGACAGGGGTGGGGGATCAGCCCCAGCATTTT.